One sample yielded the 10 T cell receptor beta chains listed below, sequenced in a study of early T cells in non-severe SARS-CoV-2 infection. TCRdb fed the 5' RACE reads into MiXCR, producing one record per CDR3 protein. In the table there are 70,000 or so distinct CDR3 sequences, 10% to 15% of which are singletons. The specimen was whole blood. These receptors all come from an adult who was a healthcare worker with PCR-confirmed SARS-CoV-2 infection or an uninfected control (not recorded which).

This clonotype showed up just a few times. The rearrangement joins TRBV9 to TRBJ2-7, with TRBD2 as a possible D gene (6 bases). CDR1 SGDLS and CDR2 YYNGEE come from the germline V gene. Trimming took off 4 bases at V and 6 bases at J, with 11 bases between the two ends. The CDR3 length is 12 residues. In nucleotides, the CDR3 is TGTGCCAGCAGCCCCGGGACTGTCGAGCAGTACTTC. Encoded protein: CASSPGTVEQYF.

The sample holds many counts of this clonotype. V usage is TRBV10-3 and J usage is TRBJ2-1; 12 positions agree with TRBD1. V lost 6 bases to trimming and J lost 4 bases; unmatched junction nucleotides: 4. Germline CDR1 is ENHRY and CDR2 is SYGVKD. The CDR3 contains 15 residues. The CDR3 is CAIRGTGGQYNEQFF. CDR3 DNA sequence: TGTGCCATCAGGGGGACAGGGGGCCAATACAATGAGCAGTTCTTC.

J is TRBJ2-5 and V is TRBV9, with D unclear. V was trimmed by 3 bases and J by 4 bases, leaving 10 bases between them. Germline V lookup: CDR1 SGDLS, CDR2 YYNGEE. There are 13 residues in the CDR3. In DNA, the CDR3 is TGTGCCAGCAGCGATGGACGGCGAGAGACCCAGTACTTC. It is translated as CASSDGRRETQYF.

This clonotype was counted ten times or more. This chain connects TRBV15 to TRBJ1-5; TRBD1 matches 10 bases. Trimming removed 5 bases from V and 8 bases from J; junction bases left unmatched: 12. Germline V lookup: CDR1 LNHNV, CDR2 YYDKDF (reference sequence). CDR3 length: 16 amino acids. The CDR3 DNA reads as TGTGCCACCAGCCCTCGATTGGGACAGGGGATAAAGCCCCAGCATTTT. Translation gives CATSPRLGQGIKPQHF.

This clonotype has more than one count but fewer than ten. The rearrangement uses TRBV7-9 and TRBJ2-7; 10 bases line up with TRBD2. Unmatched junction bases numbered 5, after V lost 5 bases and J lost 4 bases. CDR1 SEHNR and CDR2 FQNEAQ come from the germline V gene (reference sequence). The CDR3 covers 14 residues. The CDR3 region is CASSLGLAVYEQYF. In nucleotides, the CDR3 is TGTGCCAGCAGCCTCGGACTAGCGGTTTACGAGCAGTACTTC.

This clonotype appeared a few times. The CDR3 region is CASSPRTLQPQHF. Here the CDR3 DNA reads TGTGCCAGCAGTCCCCGGACGCTTCAGCCCCAGCATTTT. V and J are TRBV27 and TRBJ1-5; D not resolved. Deletions cut 5 bases from V and 6 bases from J, with 11 bases between. The CDR3 covers 13 residues. The V gene's germline CDR1 is MNHEY and CDR2 SMNVEV (reference sequence).

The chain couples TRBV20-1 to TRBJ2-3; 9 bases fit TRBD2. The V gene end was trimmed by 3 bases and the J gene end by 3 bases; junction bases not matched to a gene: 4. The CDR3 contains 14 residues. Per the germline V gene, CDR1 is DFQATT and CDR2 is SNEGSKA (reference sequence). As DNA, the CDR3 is TGCAGTGCTAGGGGTAGCGGGGGAACAGATACGCAGTATTTT. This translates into CSARGSGGTDTQYF.

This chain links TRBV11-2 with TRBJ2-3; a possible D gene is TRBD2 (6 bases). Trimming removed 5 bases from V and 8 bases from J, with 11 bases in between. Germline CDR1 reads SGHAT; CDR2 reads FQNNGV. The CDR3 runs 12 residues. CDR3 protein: CASSKFGGTQYF. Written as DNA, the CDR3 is TGTGCCAGCAGCAAGTTCGGGGGTACGCAGTATTTT. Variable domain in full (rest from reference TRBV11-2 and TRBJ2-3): EAGVAQSPRYKIIEKRQSVAFWCNPISGHATLYWYQQILGQGPKLLIQFQNNGVVDDSQLPKDRFSAERLKGVDSTLKIQPAKLEDSAVYLCASSKFGGTQYFGPGTRLTVL.

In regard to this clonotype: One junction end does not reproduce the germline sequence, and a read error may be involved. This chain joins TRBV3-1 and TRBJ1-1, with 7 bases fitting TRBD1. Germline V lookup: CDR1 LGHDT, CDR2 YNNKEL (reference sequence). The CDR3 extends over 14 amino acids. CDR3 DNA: TGTGCCAGCAGTCAAGGGACAGTGAACACTGAAGCTTTCTTT. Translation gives CASSQGTVNTEAFF. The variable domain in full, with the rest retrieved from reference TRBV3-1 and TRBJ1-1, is DTAVSQTPKYLVTQMGNDKSIKCEQNLGHDTMYWYKQDSKKFLKIMFSYNNKELIINETVPNRFSPKSPDKAHLNLHINSLELGDSAVYFCASSQGTVNTEAFFGQGTRLTVV.

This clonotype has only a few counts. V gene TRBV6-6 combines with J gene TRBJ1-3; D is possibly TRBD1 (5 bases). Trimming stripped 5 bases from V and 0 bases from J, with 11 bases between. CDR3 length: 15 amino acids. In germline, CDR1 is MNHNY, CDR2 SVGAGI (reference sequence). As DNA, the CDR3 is TGTGCCAGCAGTCATTCGACAGTCTCTGGAAACACCATATATTTT. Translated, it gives CASSHSTVSGNTIYF.